These 4 T cell receptor beta chains came from one sample sequenced in a study of cytomegalovirus exposure and HLA in healthy donors. The PCR employed 60 Vbeta primers together with 13 Jbeta primers. Assay: immunoSEQ multiplex PCR; the TCRdb copy retains only in-frame clones and omits some. The sample consists of about 120,000 clones, 77% of them appearing once. Sequencing input: PBMCs. These receptors were taken from a man aged 40-49 years in good health and CMV-seropositive.

With respect to this clone: A read error may account for a junction end that differs from germline. The chain uses TRBV7-7 and TRBJ2-1; D possibly corresponds to TRBD1 (5 bases). The CDR3 runs to 15 residues. CDR1 and CDR2 (germline): SSHAT, FNYEAQ (reference sequence). The DNA for the CDR3 is TGTGCTAGCAGCGCATCAGGGTTGGTCCACAATGAGCAGTTCTTC. Its translation: CASSASGLVHNEQFF.

This clone has only a few counts. The chain couples TRBV9 to TRBJ1-5; 11 bases are a match to TRBD1. The length of the CDR3 is 19 residues. J lost 6 bases, V lost 8 bases, and 22 bases had no gene match. The germline gives CDR1 SGDLS, CDR2 YYNGEE. The CDR3 sequence: CASPKAPGQGVSRSQPQHF. The CDR3 region has the DNA TGTGCCAGTCCGAAGGCCCCGGGACAGGGGGTAAGTCGGAGTCAGCCCCAGCATTTT.

The CDR3 reads CASSKGVAPGDQPQHF. In DNA, the CDR3 is TGTGCCAGCAGCAAAGGGGTGGCCCCGGGGGATCAGCCCCAGCATTTT. This chain joins TRBV21-1 and TRBJ1-5. TRBV21-1 is described as a pseudogene. The CDR3 spans 16 residues.

The CDR3: CASSDRIYEQYF. The CDR3 nucleotides read TGTGCCAGCTCAGACAGAATCTACGAGCAGTACTTC. V is TRBV18 and J is TRBJ2-7, with D possibly TRBD1 on 5 matching bases. V was clipped by 5 bases and J by 3 bases, with 8 bases between them. CDR1 KGHSH and CDR2 LQKENI come from the germline V gene. This CDR3 region has 12 residues.